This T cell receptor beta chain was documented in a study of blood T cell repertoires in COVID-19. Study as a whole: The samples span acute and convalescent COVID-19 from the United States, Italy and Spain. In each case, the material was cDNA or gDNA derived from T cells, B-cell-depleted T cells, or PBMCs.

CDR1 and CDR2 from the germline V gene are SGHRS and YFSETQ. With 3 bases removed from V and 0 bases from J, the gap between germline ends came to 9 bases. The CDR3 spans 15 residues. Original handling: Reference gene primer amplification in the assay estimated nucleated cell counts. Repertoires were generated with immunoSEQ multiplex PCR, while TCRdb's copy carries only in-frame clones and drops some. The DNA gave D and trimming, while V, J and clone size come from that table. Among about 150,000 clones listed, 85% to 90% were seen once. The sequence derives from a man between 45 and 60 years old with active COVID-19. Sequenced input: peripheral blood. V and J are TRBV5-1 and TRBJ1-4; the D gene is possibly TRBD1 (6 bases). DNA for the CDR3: TGCGCCAGCAGCTATGCAGGGGCAACTAATGAAAAACTGTTTTTT. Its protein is CASSYAGATNEKLFF.